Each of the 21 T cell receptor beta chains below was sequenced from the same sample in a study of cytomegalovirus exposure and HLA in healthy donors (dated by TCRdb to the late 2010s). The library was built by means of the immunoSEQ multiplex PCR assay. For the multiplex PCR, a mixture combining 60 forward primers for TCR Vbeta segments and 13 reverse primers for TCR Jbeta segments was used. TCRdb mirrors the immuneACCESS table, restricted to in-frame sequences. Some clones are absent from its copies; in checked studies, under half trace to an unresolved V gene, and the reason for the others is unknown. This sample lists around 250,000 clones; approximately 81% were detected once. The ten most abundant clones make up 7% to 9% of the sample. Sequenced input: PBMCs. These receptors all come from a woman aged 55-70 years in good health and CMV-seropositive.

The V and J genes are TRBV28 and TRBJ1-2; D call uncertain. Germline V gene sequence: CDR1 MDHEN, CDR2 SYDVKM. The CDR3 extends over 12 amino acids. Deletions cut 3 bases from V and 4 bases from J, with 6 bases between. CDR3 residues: CASSFAGYGYTF. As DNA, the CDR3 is TGTGCCAGCAGTTTCGCGGGCTATGGCTACACCTTC.

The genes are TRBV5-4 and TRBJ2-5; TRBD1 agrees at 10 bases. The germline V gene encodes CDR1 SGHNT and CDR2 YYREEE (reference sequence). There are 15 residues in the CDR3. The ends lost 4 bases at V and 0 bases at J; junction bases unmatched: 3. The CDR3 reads CASSRTGGNQETQYF. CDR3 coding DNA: TGTGCCAGCAGCCGGACAGGGGGGAACCAAGAGACCCAGTACTTC.

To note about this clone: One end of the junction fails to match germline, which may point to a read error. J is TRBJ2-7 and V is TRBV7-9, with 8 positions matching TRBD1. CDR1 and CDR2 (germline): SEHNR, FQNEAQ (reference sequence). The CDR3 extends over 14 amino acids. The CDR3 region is CSSSLGQVTYEQYF. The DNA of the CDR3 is TGTTCCAGCAGCTTGGGACAGGTGACCTACGAGCAGTACTTC.

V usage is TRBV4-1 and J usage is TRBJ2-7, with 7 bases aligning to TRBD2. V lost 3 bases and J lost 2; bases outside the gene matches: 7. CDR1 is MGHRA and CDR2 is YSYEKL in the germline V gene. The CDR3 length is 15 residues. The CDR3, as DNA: TGCGCCAGCAGCCACGACGGGGGAGGGCCCTACGAGCAGTACTTC. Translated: CASSHDGGGPYEQYF.

This CDR3 is CASSPDRGTIAQPQHF. In nucleotides, the CDR3 is TGTGCCAGCAGCCCGGACAGGGGGACGATAGCCCAGCCCCAGCATTTT. The genes are TRBV7-9 and TRBJ1-5, with 10 bases fitting TRBD1. The CDR3 is made up of 16 amino acids. The V gene end was trimmed by 5 bases and the J gene end by 7 bases; junction bases not matched to a gene: 11. Germline V CDR1 and CDR2: SEHNR, FQNEAQ (reference sequence).

CDR3 DNA sequence: TGTGCCAGCAGTCCGCCGACAGGGGATGGCTACACCTTC. Its translation is CASSPPTGDGYTF. The chain has TRBV6-6 and TRBJ1-2, with 8 nucleotides matching TRBD1. Germline V gene data show CDR1 as MNHNY and CDR2 as SVGAGI (reference sequence). This CDR3 has 13 amino acids. Trimming cost V 5 bases and J 6 bases; bases outside gene matches: 5.

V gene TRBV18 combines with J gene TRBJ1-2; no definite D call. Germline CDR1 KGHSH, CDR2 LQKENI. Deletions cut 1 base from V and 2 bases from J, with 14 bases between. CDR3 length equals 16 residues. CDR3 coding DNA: TGTGCCAGCTCACCACGTAGGGAGAAAACGAACTATGGCTACACCTTC. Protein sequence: CASSPRREKTNYGYTF.

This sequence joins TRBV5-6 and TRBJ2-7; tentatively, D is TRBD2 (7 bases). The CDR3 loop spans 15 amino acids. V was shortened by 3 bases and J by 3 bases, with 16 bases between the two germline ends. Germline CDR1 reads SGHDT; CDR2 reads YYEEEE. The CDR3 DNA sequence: TGTGCCAGCAGCTACAGCGGGACACCCTTCTACGAGCAGTACTTC. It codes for CASSYSGTPFYEQYF.

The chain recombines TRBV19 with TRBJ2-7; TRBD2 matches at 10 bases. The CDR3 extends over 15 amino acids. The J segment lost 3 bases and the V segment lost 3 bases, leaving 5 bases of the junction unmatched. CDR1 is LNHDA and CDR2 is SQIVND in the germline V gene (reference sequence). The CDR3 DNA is TGTGCCAGTAGTATCAGCCTAGCGGGAGACTACGAGCAGTACTTC. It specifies CASSISLAGDYEQYF. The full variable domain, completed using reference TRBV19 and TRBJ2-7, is DGGITQSPKYLFRKEGQNVTLSCEQNLNHDAMYWYRQDPGQGLRLIYYSQIVNDFQKGDIAEGYSVSREKKESFPLTVTSAQKNPTAFYLCASSISLAGDYEQYFGPGTRLTVT.

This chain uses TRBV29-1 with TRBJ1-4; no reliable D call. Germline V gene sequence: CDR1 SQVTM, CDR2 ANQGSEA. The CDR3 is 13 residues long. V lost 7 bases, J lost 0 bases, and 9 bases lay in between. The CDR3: CSAQTATNEKLFF. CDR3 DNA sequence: TGCAGCGCCCAGACTGCAACTAATGAAAAACTGTTTTTT.

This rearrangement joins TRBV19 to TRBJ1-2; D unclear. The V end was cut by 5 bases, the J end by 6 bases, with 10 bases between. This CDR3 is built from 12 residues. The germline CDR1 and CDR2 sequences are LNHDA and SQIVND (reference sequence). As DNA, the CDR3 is TGTGCCAGTAGTCATCGGGTTAATGGCTACACCTTC. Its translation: CASSHRVNGYTF.

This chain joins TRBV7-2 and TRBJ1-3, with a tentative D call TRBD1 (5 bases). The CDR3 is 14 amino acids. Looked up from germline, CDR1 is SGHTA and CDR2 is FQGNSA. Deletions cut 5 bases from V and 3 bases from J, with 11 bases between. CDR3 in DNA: TGTGCCAGCAGCCAGGGTGGGGTTGGAAACACCATATATTTT. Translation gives CASSQGGVGNTIYF.

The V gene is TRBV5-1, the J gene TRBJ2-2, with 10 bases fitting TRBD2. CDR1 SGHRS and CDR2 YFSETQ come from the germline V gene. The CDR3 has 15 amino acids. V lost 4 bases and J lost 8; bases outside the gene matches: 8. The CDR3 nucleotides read TGCGCCAGCAGCCCCGTATCTAGCGGGAGAGGGGAGCTGTTTTTT. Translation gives CASSPVSSGRGELFF.

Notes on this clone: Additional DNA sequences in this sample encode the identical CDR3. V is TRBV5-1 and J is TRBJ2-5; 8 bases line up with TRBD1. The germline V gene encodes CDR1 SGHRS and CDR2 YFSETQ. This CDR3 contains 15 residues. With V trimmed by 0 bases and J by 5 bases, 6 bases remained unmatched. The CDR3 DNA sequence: TGCGCCAGCAGCTTGGGGCAGGGGGCCGGGGAGACCCAGTACTTC. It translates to CASSLGQGAGETQYF.

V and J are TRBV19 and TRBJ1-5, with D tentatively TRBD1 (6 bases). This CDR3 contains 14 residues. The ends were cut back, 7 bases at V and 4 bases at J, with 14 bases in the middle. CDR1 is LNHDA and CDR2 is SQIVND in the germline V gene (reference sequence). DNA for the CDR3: TGTGCCAGTATACAGGGATTCGGGAATCAGCCCCAGCATTTT. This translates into CASIQGFGNQPQHF.

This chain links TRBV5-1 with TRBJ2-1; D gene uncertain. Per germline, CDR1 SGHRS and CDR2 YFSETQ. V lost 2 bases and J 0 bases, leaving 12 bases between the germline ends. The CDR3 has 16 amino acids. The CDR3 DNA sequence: TGCGCCAGCAGCTTAACCAGGCTGGGCTCCTACAATGAGCAGTTCTTC. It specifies CASSLTRLGSYNEQFF.

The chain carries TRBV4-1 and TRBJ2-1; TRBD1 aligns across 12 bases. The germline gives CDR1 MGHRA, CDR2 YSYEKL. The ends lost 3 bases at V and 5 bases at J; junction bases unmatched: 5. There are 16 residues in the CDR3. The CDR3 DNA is TGCGCCAGCAGCCAGGGGGACAGGGGGCGGCACAATGAGCAGTTCTTC. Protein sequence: CASSQGDRGRHNEQFF.

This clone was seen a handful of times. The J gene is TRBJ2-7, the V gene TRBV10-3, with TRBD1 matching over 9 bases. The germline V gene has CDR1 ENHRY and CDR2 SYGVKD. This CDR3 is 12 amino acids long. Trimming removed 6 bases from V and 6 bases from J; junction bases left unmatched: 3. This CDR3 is CAIRSTGGEQYF. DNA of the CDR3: TGTGCCATCAGATCGACAGGGGGCGAGCAGTACTTC.

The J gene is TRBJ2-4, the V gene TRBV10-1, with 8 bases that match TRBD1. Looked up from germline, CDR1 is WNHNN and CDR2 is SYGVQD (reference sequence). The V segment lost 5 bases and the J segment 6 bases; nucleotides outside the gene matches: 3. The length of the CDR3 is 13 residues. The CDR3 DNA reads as TGCGCCAGCAGTACCGGGACAGGAAACATTCAGTACTTC. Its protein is CASSTGTGNIQYF.

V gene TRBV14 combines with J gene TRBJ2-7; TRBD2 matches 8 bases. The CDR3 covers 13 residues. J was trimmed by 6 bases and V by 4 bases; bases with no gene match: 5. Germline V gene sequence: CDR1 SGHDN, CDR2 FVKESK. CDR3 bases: TGTGCCAGCAGCCTAGTACTAGCGGTCGAGCAGTACTTC. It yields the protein CASSLVLAVEQYF.

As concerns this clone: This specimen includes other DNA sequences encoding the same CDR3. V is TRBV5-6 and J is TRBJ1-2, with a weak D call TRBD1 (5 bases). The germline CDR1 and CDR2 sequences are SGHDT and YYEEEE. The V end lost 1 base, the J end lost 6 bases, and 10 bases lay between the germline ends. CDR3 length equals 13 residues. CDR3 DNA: TGTGCCAGCAGCTTGCGGCAGGGCGATGGCTACACCTTC. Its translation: CASSLRQGDGYTF. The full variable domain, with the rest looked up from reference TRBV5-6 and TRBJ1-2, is DAGVTQSPTHLIKTRGQQVTLRCSPKSGHDTVSWYQQALGQGPQFIFQYYEEEERQRGNFPDRFSGHQFPNYSSELNVNALLLGDSALYLCASSLRQGDGYTFGSGTRLTVV.